The 8 T cell receptor beta chains listed next were all sequenced from one sample in a study of T cells in Graves' hyperthyroidism and ophthalmopathy. There were TCR beta CDR3 regions amplified from RNA transcripts. An initial round of RT-PCR targeting the TCR CDR3 relied on the HTBI primer set. A single record per CDR3 protein comes from TCRdb applying MiXCR to the multiplex PCR reads. The data show 480,000 or so distinct CDR3 sequences, over 35% seen once. The sequencing input was peripheral blood or thyroid tissue (not recorded which). The origin of the receptors is an adult woman with Graves' disease, either hyperthyroidism or ophthalmopathy (not recorded which).

This clonotype was counted a few times. This chain connects TRBV19 to TRBJ2-7, with D perhaps TRBD1 (5 bases). Per the germline V gene, CDR1 is LNHDA and CDR2 is SQIVND (reference sequence). Between the trimmed V and J ends, which lost 7 bases and 4 bases, there was a span of 11 bases. CDR3 size: 12 residues. DNA of the CDR3: TGTGCCAGTATGGGGAACAGGTACGAGCAGTACTTC. Translation: CASMGNRYEQYF.

This sequence joins TRBV29-1 and TRBJ2-6; 8 bases map to TRBD1. The CDR3 spans 16 residues. Per the germline V gene, CDR1 is SQVTM and CDR2 is ANQGSEA. The CDR3 reads CNACGQGSSGANVLTF. CDR3 sequence (DNA): TGCAACGCATGCGGACAGGGTAGCTCTGGGGCCAACGTCCTGACTTTC.

CDR3 loop: CATSELEHRELFF. CDR3 nucleotides: TGTGCCACCAGTGAATTAGAACACCGGGAGCTGTTTTTT. The chain joins TRBV24-1 to TRBJ2-2; no reliable D call. CDR3 length: 13 residues. Germline CDR1 KGHDR, CDR2 SFDVKD. The V and J ends lost 4 bases and 9 bases respectively, with 11 bases between them.

The rearrangement joins TRBV20-1 to TRBJ1-2, with D tentatively TRBD1 (5 bases). V dropped 0 bases and J dropped 4 bases, with 15 bases sitting between them. Germline loops: CDR1 DFQATT, CDR2 SNEGSKA (reference sequence). CDR3 length: 15 amino acids. CDR3 in DNA: TGCAGTGCTAGAGAGACTACGGGACTTCGCTATGGCTACACCTTC. It translates to CSARETTGLRYGYTF.

The V and J genes are TRBV20-1 and TRBJ2-5; perhaps D is TRBD1 or TRBD2 (6 bases each). Trimming stripped 6 bases from V and 9 bases from J, with 20 bases between. CDR1 and CDR2 (germline): DFQATT, SNEGSKA (reference sequence). The CDR3 is made up of 13 amino acids. CDR3: CSAPGGDNQPQYF. DNA for the CDR3: TGCAGTGCCCCGGGCGGGGACAATCAGCCCCAGTACTTC.

This clonotype was recorded many times. The chain employs TRBV29-1 and TRBJ1-5; the D is unclear. CDR1 is SQVTM, CDR2 ANQGSEA, per germline. Between the trimmed V and J ends, which lost 7 bases and 0 bases, there was a span of 10 bases. The CDR3 length is 13 residues. The CDR3 coding sequence is TGCAGCGCGGCGGTGAGTAGCAATCAGCCCCAGCATTTT. The encoded protein is CSAAVSSNQPQHF. Using reference TRBV29-1 and TRBJ1-5 for the parts outside the CDR3, the full variable domain is SAVISQKPSRDICQRGTSLTIQCQVDSQVTMMFWYRQQPGQSLTLIATANQGSEATYESGFVIDKFPISRPNLTFSTLTVSNMSPEDSSIYLCSAAVSSNQPQHFGDGTRLSIL.

CDR3 DNA sequence: TGTGCCAGCAGCCACCAAAACACCGGGGAGCTGTTTTTT. Its protein is CASSHQNTGELFF. The V and J genes are TRBV7-9 and TRBJ2-2; D unclear. V lost 5 bases and J lost 2, with 6 bases in between. This CDR3 comprises 13 residues. Germline V gene data show CDR1 as SEHNR and CDR2 as FQNEAQ (reference sequence).

The rearrangement joins TRBV7-6 to TRBJ2-2, with no clear D. The CDR3 covers 17 residues. Trimming removed 3 bases from V and 3 bases from J, with 17 bases in between. Germline V gene lookup returns CDR1 SGHVS and CDR2 FNYEAQ. CDR3 sequence: CASSLAAPGLYTGELFF. The CDR3 DNA follows: TGTGCCAGCAGCTTGGCTGCCCCGGGCCTATACACCGGGGAGCTGTTTTTT. The entire variable domain, with the rest obtained from reference TRBV7-6 and TRBJ2-2, is as follows: GAGVSQSPRYKVTKRGQDVALRCDPISGHVSLYWYRQALGQGPEFLTYFNYEAQQDKSGLPNDRFSAERPEGSISTLTIQRTEQRDSAMYRCASSLAAPGLYTGELFFGEGSRLTVL.